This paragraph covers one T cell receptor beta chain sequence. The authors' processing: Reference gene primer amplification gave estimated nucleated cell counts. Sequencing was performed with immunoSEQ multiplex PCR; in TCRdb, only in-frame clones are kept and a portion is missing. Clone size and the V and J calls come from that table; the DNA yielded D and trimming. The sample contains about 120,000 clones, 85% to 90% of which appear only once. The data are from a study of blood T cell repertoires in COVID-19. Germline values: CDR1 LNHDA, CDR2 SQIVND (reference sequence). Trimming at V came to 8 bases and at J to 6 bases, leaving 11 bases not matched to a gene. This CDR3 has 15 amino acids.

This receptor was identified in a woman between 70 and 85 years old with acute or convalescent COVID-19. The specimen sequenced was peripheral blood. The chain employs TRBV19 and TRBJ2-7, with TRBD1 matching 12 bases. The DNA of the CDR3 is TGTGCCAGTTCGCAGCGCCGGGACAGGGGGCTCGAGCAGTACTTC. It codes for CASSQRRDRGLEQYF.